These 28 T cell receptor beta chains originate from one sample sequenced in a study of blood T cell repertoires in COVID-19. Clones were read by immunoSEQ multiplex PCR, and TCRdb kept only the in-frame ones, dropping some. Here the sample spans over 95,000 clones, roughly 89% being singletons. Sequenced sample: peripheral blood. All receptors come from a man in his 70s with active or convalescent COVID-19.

The CDR3 nucleotides read TGTGCCAGCAGCTCTGGGGACAGTTCCTACGAGCAGTACTTC. It yields the protein CASSSGDSSYEQYF. V is TRBV11-2 and J is TRBJ2-7; 7 bases are a match to TRBD1. The V gene's germline CDR1 is SGHAT and CDR2 FQNNGV. CDR3 length equals 14 residues. J was trimmed by 1 base and V by 4 bases; bases with no gene match: 4.

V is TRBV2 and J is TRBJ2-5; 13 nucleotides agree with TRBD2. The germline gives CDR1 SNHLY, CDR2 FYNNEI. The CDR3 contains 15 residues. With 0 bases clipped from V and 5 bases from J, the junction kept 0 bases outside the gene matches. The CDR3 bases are TGTGCCAGCAGTGAAGCGGGACTAGCGGGGGAGACCCAGTACTTC. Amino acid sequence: CASSEAGLAGETQYF.

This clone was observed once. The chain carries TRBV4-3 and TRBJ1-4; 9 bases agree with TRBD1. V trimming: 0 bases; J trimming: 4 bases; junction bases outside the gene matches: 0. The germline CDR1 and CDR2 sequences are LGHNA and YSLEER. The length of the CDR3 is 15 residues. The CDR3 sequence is CASSQEGQGNEKLFF. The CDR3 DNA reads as TGCGCCAGCAGCCAAGAGGGACAGGGTAATGAAAAACTGTTTTTT.

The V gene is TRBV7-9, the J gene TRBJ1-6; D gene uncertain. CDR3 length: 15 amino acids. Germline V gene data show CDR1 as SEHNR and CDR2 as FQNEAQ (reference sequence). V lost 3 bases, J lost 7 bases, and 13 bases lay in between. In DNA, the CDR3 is TGTGCCAGCAGCTTTAGCAAGGCGGGAAATTCACCCCTCCACTTT. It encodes CASSFSKAGNSPLHF. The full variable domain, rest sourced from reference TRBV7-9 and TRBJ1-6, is DTGVSQNPRHKITKRGQNVTFRCDPISEHNRLYWYRQTLGQGPEFLTYFQNEAQLEKSRLLSDRFSAERPKGSFSTLEIQRTEQGDSAMYLCASSFSKAGNSPLHFGNGTRLTVT.

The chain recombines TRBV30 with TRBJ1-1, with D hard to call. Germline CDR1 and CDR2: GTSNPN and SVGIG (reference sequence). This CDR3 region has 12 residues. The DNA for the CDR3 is TGTGCTGGAGGCAATTCGTCCCCCGAAGCTTTCTTT. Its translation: CAGGNSSPEAFF.

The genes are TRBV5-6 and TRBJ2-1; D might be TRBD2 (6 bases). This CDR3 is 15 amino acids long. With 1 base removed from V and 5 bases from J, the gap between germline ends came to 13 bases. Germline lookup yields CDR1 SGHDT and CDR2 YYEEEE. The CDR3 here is CASSLIREVNNEQFF. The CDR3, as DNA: TGTGCCAGCAGCTTGATCAGGGAGGTCAACAATGAGCAGTTCTTC.

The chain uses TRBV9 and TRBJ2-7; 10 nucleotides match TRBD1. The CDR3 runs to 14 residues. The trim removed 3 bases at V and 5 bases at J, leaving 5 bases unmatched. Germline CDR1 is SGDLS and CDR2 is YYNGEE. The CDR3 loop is CASSAQTGGNEQYF. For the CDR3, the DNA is TGTGCCAGCAGCGCTCAGACAGGGGGCAACGAGCAGTACTTC.

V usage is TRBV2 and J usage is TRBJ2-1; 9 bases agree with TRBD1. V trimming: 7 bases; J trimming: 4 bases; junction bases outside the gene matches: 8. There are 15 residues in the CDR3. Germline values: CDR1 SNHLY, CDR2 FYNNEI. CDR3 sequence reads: CASNYRDRVYNEQFF. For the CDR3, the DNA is TGTGCCAGCAATTACCGGGACAGGGTGTACAATGAGCAGTTCTTC.

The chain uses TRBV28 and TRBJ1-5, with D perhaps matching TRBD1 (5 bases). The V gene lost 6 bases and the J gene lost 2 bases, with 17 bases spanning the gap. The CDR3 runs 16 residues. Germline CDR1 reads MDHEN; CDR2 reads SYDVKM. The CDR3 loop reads CASRQVGTRGNQPQHF. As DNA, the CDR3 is TGTGCCAGCAGACAGGTAGGGACTCGAGGCAATCAGCCCCAGCATTTT.

The CDR3 here is CASTPGQGNSPLHF. DNA of the CDR3: TGTGCCAGCACACCGGGACAGGGGAATTCACCCCTCCACTTT. This chain connects TRBV6-5 to TRBJ1-6; TRBD1 matches at 10 bases. Per germline, CDR1 MNHEY and CDR2 SVGAGI. V was pared by 7 bases and J by 7 bases, with 4 bases of the junction left unmatched. The CDR3 has 14 amino acids.

The CDR3 bases are TGTGCCAGCCTCGTCAGCGGGACTCACAATGAGCAGTTCTTC. Protein: CASLVSGTHNEQFF. V is TRBV7-2 and J is TRBJ2-1; 7 nucleotides match TRBD2. V shed 8 bases, J shed 5 bases, and the junction held 9 bases outside the gene matches. Germline loops: CDR1 SGHTA, CDR2 FQGNSA. The CDR3 consists of 14 residues.

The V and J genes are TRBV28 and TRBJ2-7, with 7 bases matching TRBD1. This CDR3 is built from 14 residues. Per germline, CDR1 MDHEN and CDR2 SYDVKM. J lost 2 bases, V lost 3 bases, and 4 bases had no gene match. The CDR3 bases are TGTGCCAGCAGTTTGACAGGGCCCACCTACGAGCAGTACTTC. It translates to CASSLTGPTYEQYF.

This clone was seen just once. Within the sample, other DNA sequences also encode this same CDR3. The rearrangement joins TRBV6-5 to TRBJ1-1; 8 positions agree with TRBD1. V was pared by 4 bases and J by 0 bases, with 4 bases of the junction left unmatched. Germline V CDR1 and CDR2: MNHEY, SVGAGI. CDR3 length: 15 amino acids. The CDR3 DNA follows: TGTGCCAGCAGTTCCTCAGGGGGCATGAACACTGAAGCTTTCTTT. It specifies CASSSSGGMNTEAFF.

The CDR3 DNA is TGTGCCAGTAGTATCGAGGGAGGGAGCCCGGATTCACCCCTCCACTTT. This encodes CASSIEGGSPDSPLHF. This chain connects TRBV19 to TRBJ1-6; D not resolved. CDR1 is LNHDA, CDR2 SQIVND, per germline (reference sequence). V was cut by 3 bases and J by 8 bases, with 17 bases left in between. This CDR3 contains 16 residues.

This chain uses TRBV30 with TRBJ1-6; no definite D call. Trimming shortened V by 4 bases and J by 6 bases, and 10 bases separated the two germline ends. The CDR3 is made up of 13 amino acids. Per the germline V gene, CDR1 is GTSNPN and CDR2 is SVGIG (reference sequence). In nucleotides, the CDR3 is TGTGCCTGGACCGGACTGACTAATTCACCCCTCCACTTT. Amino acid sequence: CAWTGLTNSPLHF.

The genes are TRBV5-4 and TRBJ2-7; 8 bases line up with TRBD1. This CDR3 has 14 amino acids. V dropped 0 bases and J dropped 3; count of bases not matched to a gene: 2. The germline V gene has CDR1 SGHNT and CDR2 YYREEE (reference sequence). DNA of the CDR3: TGTGCCAGCAGCTTGGGACAGGGGTACTACGAGCAGTACTTC. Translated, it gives CASSLGQGYYEQYF.

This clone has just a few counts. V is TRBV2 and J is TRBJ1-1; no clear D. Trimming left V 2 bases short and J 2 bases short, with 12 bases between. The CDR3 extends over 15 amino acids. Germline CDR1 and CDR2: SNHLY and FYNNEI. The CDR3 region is CASSESDTTNTEAFF. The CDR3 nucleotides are TGTGCCAGCAGTGAATCTGACACGACAAACACTGAAGCTTTCTTT. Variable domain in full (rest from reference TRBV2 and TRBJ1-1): EPEVTQTPSHQVTQMGQEVILRCVPISNHLYFYWYRQILGQKVEFLVSFYNNEISEKSEIFDDQFSVERPDGSNFTLKIRSTKLEDSAMYFCASSESDTTNTEAFFGQGTRLTVV.

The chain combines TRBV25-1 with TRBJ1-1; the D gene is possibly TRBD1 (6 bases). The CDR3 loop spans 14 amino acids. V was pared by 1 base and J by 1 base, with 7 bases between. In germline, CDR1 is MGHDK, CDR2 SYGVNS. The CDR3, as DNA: TGTGCCAGCAGTGAATCAGGGGAGAACACTGAAGCTTTCTTT. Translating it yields CASSESGENTEAFF.

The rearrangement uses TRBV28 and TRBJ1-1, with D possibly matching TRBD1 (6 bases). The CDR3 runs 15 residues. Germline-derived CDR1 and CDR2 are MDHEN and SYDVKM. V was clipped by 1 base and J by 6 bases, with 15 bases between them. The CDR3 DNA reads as TGTGCCAGCAGTTTATCCCCGGGGGCGGGAGCTGAAGCTTTCTTT. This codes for CASSLSPGAGAEAFF.

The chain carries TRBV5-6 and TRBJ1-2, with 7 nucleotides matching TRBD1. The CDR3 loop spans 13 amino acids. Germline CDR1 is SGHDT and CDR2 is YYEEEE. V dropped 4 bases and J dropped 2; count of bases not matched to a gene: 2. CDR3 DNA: TGTGCCAGCAGCCCCAGGGGGAACTATGGCTACACCTTC. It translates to CASSPRGNYGYTF. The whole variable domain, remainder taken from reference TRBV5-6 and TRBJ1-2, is DAGVTQSPTHLIKTRGQQVTLRCSPKSGHDTVSWYQQALGQGPQFIFQYYEEEERQRGNFPDRFSGHQFPNYSSELNVNALLLGDSALYLCASSPRGNYGYTFGSGTRLTVV.

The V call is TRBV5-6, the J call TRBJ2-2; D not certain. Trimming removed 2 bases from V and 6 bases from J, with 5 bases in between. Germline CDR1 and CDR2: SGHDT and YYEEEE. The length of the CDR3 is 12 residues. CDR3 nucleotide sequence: TGTGCCAGCAGCTTCGACTCCGGGGAGCTGTTTTTT. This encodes CASSFDSGELFF.

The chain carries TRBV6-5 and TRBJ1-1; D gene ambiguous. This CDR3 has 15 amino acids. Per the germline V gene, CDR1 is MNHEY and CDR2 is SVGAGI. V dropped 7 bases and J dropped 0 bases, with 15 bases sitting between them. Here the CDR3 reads CASTQQTELNTEAFF. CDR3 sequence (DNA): TGTGCCAGCACTCAACAAACAGAACTGAACACTGAAGCTTTCTTT.

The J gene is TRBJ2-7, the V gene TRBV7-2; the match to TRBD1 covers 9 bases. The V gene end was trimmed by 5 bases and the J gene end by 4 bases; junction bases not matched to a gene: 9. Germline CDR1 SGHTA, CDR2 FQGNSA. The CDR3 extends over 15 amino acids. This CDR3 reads CASSKATGGEYEQYF. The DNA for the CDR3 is TGTGCCAGCAGCAAAGCTACAGGGGGCGAGTACGAGCAGTACTTC.

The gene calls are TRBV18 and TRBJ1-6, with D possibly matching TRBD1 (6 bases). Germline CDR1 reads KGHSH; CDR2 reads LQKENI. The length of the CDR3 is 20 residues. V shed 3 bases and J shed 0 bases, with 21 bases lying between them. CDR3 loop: CASSPVREGTRSSYNSPLHF. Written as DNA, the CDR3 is TGTGCCAGCTCACCGGTTCGGGAGGGGACAAGATCCTCCTATAATTCACCCCTCCACTTT.

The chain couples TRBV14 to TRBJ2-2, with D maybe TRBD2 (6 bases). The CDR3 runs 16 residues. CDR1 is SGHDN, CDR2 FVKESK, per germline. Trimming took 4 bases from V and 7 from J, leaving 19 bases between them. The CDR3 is CASSPYSGLSGGELFF. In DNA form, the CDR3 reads TGTGCCAGCAGCCCGTACTCGGGACTCTCCGGCGGGGAGCTGTTTTTT.

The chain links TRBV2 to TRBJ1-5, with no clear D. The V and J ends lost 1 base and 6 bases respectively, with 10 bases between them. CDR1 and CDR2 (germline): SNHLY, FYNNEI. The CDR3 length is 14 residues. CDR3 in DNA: TGTGCCAGCAGTGAAGAGGGCGGAGGTCAGCCCCAGCATTTT. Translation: CASSEEGGGQPQHF.

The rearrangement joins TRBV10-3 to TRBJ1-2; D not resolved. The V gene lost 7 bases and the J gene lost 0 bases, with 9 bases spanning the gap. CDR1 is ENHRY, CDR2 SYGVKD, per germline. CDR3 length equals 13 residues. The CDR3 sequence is CAITNSPNYGYTF. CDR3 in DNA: TGTGCCATCACGAACAGTCCTAACTATGGCTACACCTTC.

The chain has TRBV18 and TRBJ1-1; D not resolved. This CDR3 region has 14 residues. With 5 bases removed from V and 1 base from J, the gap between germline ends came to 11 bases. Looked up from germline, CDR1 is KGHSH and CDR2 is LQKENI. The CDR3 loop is CASSSVATNTEAFF. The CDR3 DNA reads TGTGCCAGCTCATCTGTGGCCACGAACACTGAAGCTTTCTTT. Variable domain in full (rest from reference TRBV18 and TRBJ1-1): NAGVMQNPRHLVRRRGQEARLRCSPMKGHSHVYWYRQLPEEGLKFMVYLQKENIIDESGMPKERFSAEFPKEGPSILRIQQVVRGDSAAYFCASSSVATNTEAFFGQGTRLTVV.